This T cell receptor beta chain is drawn from a study of T cell responses to AZD1222 COVID-19 vaccine. Whole-study context: Second-dose schedules of about 4 or about 12 weeks were combined. Study-level points and caveats: There were vaccine-associated CD4 TCRs across spike, dominant at 160-218 and 743-854. Only a handful of AZD1222 recipients, six or seven in all, had baseline seropositivity.

As to this clone: As yet, its antigen is unknown.

The CDR3 runs to 13 residues. V was shortened by 4 bases and J by 6 bases, with 10 bases between the two germline ends. The germline CDR1 and CDR2 sequences are MNHEY and SMNVEV (reference sequence). The protocol was immunoSEQ multiplex PCR, while the TCRdb copy is restricted to in-frame clones and leaves out a portion. Here the sample spans roughly 100,000 clones, about 90% being singletons. The sequence was collected from an adult in good health. The chain employs TRBV27 and TRBJ1-5; D ambiguous. Sample: peripheral blood, taken on day 0 of AZD1222 vaccination. CDR3 protein: CASSSRVSQPQHF. The DNA of the CDR3 is TGTGCCAGCAGTTCGCGAGTGAGTCAGCCCCAGCATTTT.